The following is a T cell receptor beta chain sequence with its context. PCR used 60 Vbeta primers and 13 Jbeta primers. The repertoire was sequenced with immunoSEQ multiplex PCR; TCRdb's copy has only in-frame clones and lacks some. The sample shows 86,000 or so clones, roughly 77% of them seen only once. These data are taken from a study of cytomegalovirus exposure and HLA in healthy donors. Sequencing input: PBMCs. This receptor was identified in a woman aged 40 to 50 in good health and CMV-seropositive.

The chain's CDR3 is CASSQSGRNTGELFF. The CDR3 DNA sequence: TGCGCCAGCAGCCAAAGCGGGAGGAACACCGGGGAGCTGTTTTTT. The rearrangement joins TRBV4-3 to TRBJ2-2; TRBD2 agrees at 8 bases. Germline V gives CDR1 LGHNA, CDR2 YSLEER. Losses at the gene ends were 2 bases for V and 1 base for J; bases not matched to a gene: 0. This CDR3 has 15 amino acids.